Sequencing of this T cell receptor beta chain was carried out in a study of shared clonotypes between healthy human individuals. Study context: The plates for each donor numbered three CD4 naive, three CD4 memory, two CD8 naive and one CD8 memory. Study-wide results and limits: Generation probabilities of non-shared clonotypes were lower (relative to those shared by all four donors). It was expected that sequencing depth would affect clonotype sharing among donors.

Concerning this clone itself: Its antigen is as yet unknown.

This table comes from immunoSEQ multiplex PCR, and its TCRdb copy is limited to in-frame clones, with some not included. The sample contains about 2 million clones, 95% of which appear only once. This TCR derives from a man between 18 and 35 years old in good health. The specimen sequenced was naive CD4+ T cells sorted from blood. Described subset: CD45RA+ positively selected.

For the CDR3, the DNA is TGTGCCAGCAGTGCCTTAAATTTGGGGGGAAACACCATATATTTT. Translation: CASSALNLGGNTIYF. The chain uses TRBV25-1 and TRBJ1-3; D is unclear. With 4 bases removed from V and 4 bases from J, the gap between germline ends came to 14 bases. Per germline, CDR1 MGHDK and CDR2 SYGVNS. The CDR3 has 15 amino acids.